This T cell receptor (beta chain) appears in the sequencing data of a study of tumor and adjacent non-tumor tissue in lung cancer. Looking at the study overall: Histology: about a dozen adenocarcinoma, a couple of squamous cell carcinoma, 1 small cell lung cancer. Aged about 30 to 76 years, patients included roughly eleven men and a few women with stage I to III disease.

Three rounds of nested PCR, following a modified ARM-PCR protocol, produced the TCRbeta library. TCRdb re-analysed the multiplex PCR reads in MiXCR, keeping a single row per CDR3 protein. Here the sample spans 75,000 to 80,000 distinct CDR3 sequences, 75% to 90% being singletons. This sample's RNA came from whole unsorted tissue. Donors were chemotherapy-naive, newly diagnosed lung cancer surgical patients in China, August–late 2014. Points from the study as a whole: Higher tumor TCR diversity was associated with shorter survival.

Worth noting for this clonotype: What it binds is not known. Germline is not matched at one junction end, which may reflect a read error.

CDR3 length: 14 residues. Per germline, CDR1 SEHNR and CDR2 FQNEAQ (reference sequence). The sequencing sample was made of lung tumor tissue. J is TRBJ2-3 and V is TRBV7-9; 7 positions match TRBD1. The receptor was isolated from a woman between 50 and 59 years old with non-small cell lung cancer. This chain's CDR3 is CDSRRDSNTDMQYF. CDR3 coding DNA: TGTGACAGCAGACGGGACAGTAATACAGATATGCAGTATTTT.